The entry below gives a single T cell receptor (beta chain) sequence along with its context. Its antigen is still unknown. No qualities accompany the bases; no much larger clone lies one base away. The CDR3 contains 17 residues, cysteine and phenylalanine counted. The CDR3 DNA has 51 bases and is translated from base 1. V loses 2 bases, J loses 6 bases, and the germline ends lie 19 bases apart. Reading the germline V gene (reference sequence) gives CDR1 MNHEY and CDR2 SMNVEV. Libraries were constructed by the immunoSEQ multiplex PCR assay. The multiplex PCR relied on a mix of 60 forward primers for TCR Vbeta segments and 13 reverse primers for TCR Jbeta segments. The CDR3 region of rearranged TCR beta genes was amplified from genomic DNA with a multiplex PCR assay. Amplified TCR beta libraries were sequenced as 87-base-pair reads on the Illumina HiSeq System. The study's processing was this. In a later analysis, 80 million or so unique TCR beta chains were counted across the roughly 610 repertoires, and roughly 11 million of these chains were shared by at least two donors. To remove PCR and sequencing errors, raw reads were error-corrected and collapsed into unique sequences using a nearest-neighbor algorithm that merged closely related sequences. CDR3 sequences were aligned to IMGT reference sequences to assign V, D and J gene segments. For a sequence to be retained, a match of at least six nucleotides to both a V gene segment and a J gene segment was required. Rearrangements were called productive when the CDR3 lacked stop codons and stayed in frame with V and J; all others were non-productive. CDR3 was defined by IMGT convention, running from the second conserved V-encoded cysteine to the conserved J-encoded phenylalanine. Sequences without an unambiguous match to a single V gene segment were excluded from the earlier analysis of about 640 of the donors. In an earlier analysis of 587 of the donors, V segments were called functional above 56.7% productive rearrangements and were called segregating when the between-donor standard deviation exceeded 5%. A statistical classification framework was built to diagnose cytomegalovirus status from the catalog of TCR beta chain sequences. V and J gene assignment, in a later analysis, came from comparing TCR nucleotide sequences with IMGT/GENE-DB human TR gene sequences. A later analysis assigned CDR3 sequences and most-parsimonious VDJ recombination scenarios with the TCRdist pipeline. In a later analysis, each TCR beta chain was defined by its CDR3 amino acid sequence together with its V-gene family, and reads lacking a unique V-gene family were excluded. In a later analysis, 450 to 600 highly shared, low-generation-probability nucleotide sequences were removed to address suspected cross-contamination and a sequencing artifact. In a later analysis, a clonal expansion index was calculated for each public chain from normalized within-repertoire ranks of inferred template counts. Generation probabilities in a later analysis came from a VDJ recombination model fitted to out-of-frame rearrangements, and those results were checked against IGoR. In a later analysis, TCR-TCR, TCR-HLA and TCR-CMV co-occurrence was scored with hypergeometric tests, and a repertoire-size bias correction was applied to TCR pairs. In a later analysis, false discovery rates were estimated by permuting HLA or CMV assignments 20 times. A later analysis grouped co-occurring TCRs with DBSCAN, adding TCRdist sequence similarity when clustering within HLA-allele-positive subsets. Repertoires with fewer than 30,000 or more than 120,000 public chains, plus five repertoires with anomalous nucleotide sharing, were excluded from co-occurrence clustering. This is the immuneACCESS table as TCRdb keeps it, with only in-frame sequences that have V and J called. A part of the clones is gone; compared with another copy, unresolved V genes explain less than half, and the rest is unexplained. For V, J and clone size, that table is used; D and trimming come from the DNA. The sample table lists around 200,000 clones, roughly 80% of them with a count of one. 3.8% of the sample is held by the ten biggest clonotypes.

The source of the sample is a study of cytomegalovirus exposure and HLA in healthy donors (dated by TCRdb to about 2017). Describing the broader study: An earlier analysis of roughly 500 of the donors reported roughly 300 Gb of sequence data and around 120 million unique TCR beta sequences from approximately 180 million T cells. About 280 gigabases of sequencing data and approximately 92 million unique TCR sequences made up an early release that covered several hundred HLA-typed donors. The genetic ancestry cluster associated with self-reported Caucasian donors included 65% to 90% of the 300 to 400 genotyped donors. The study aimed to test whether cataloging public T cell receptors could reveal signatures of past pathogen exposure. The T cell repertoires of 666 subjects were profiled by immunosequencing and related to cytomegalovirus serostatus. Along with the approximately 600-subject first cohort, a separate validation cohort of over a hundred different subjects was used. High-throughput TCR immunosequencing, statistical association of individual TCRs with disease status, and machine learning were combined to predict cytomegalovirus infection status. To study patterns of TCR occurrence, a later analysis re-analyzed previously published TCR beta repertoires from around 670 donors and added high-resolution HLA genotyping. Rather than drawing on any new phenotypic data, the later analysis identified candidate immune exposures from TCR beta sequences and the way those sequences occurred across donors. An earlier analysis of fewer than 750 of the donors used high-throughput TCR beta sequencing to judge whether each TCR beta V gene segment behaved as functional or pseudogenic. Donor age, sex, ethnicity and CMV serostatus were compiled alongside the repertoire data. A later genetic analysis used genome-wide SNP genotypes for 398 of the 666 donors, treating that subset as a discovery cohort. Every repertoire in the discovery cohort had been generated on one and the same sequencing platform. HLA typing covered class I and class II loci at four-digit resolution. Typing coverage differed by locus: A, B, C, DRB1 and DQB1 were typed in roughly 620-630 donors, DQA1 in roughly 500, DPA1 in nearly 610, and DPB1 in just under 480. Four to six DR-DQ haplotypes were handled as single units for association and clustering, since linkage in the cohort was strong. Across under 500 genotyped donors of the cohort, an average of about 240,000 unique TCR beta nucleotide sequences per donor were sequenced, and around 20% of those sequences were non-productive. What the research found in general, with its limitations: Roughly uniform sequencing depth across donors was assumed in presence/absence analyses, although this assumption may not hold. Most TCR sequences were seen in very few donors, while some public TCRs were found in many individuals. A further reported finding was that TCR beta sequences accurately predicted the HLA-A and HLA-B alleles for most subjects in the first cohort. According to a later genetic analysis, donors in an Asian-associated ancestry cluster had fewer N-insertions in productive TCRs than the approximately 670-donor mean. Immune exposure information for the cohort was limited to CMV serostatus. Some IMGT-functional V segments, including TRBV6-2 and TRBV6-3, could not be distinguished by the 87-base-pair reads and were therefore excluded. This cohort had only TCR beta chains sequenced, and the lack of alpha or paired-chain data limited which features could be detected. Most CMV-associated TCR beta chains appeared to be HLA-restricted in a later analysis, and the HLA associations seemed to be driven largely by CMV exposure. In a later genetic analysis, a missense DCLRE1C variant was associated with V-gene and J-gene trimming of TCR beta chains, and the association was replicated in an independent cohort. In a later analysis, several top co-occurrence clusters were reported to appear linked to parvovirus B19, influenza, CMV and Epstein-Barr virus. In vitro tests confirmed that a few of the cytomegalovirus-associated TCR beta chains recognize cytomegalovirus antigens. The authors suggested that the approach could potentially be generalized to other disease states and immunological phenotypes. In a later analysis, the rate of TCR association differed among HLA loci, with DRB1 alleles having the most associated TCRs and HLA-C alleles having the fewest. The earlier analysis of 587 of the donors excluded roughly 17 rarely observed V segments, including chromosome 9 orphons, because counts were too low. Broadly in line with IMGT annotations, most TCR beta V segments showed up in productive rearrangements about 87% or about 30% of the time in an earlier analysis of several hundred of the donors. Linkage disequilibrium might explain the correlated functional status among segregating V segments, but an unknown experimental factor could not be ruled out. A later analysis associated about 16,000 TCR beta sequences with specific HLA alleles at a false discovery rate of 0.05. In a later analysis, HLA-associated TCR beta chains showed more clonal expansion and lower generation probabilities than non-associated chains that were equally common. A total of 150 to 200 TCR beta chains were listed by the study as associated with cytomegalovirus. HLA typing was unavailable for some donors at each locus, so association tests used only the typed subset. When HLA alleles, especially DR and DQ, strongly co-occurred, attributing TCR associations to individual alleles was difficult. The sequencing pipeline was judged likely to have produced a cluster of highly shared sequence variants as a technical artifact. The classifier was reported to diagnose cytomegalovirus status with high specificity and sensitivity in both the original and validation cohorts.

The cohort comprised fewer than 750 healthy bone marrow donors. All cohort members were sampled while nominally healthy, although unrecorded immune exposures were likely present. The donor was CMV seronegative and was included in the group of about 400 seronegative cohort members. A peripheral blood sample was provided by each donor, and peripheral blood mononuclear cells were used for TCR beta sequencing. The Qiagen DNeasy Blood Extraction Kit was used to extract genomic DNA from the blood cell samples. This TCR was recovered from a man in his forties or fifties in good health and CMV-seronegative. Sample: PBMCs. The chain uses TRBV27 and TRBJ1-4; too little of a D gene remains to name it. This receptor carries the CDR3 CASSLTGPQMSDEKLFF. The nucleotide sequence is given as TGTGCCAGCAGTTTAACTGGGCCACAGATGAGTGATGAAAAACTGTTTTTT.